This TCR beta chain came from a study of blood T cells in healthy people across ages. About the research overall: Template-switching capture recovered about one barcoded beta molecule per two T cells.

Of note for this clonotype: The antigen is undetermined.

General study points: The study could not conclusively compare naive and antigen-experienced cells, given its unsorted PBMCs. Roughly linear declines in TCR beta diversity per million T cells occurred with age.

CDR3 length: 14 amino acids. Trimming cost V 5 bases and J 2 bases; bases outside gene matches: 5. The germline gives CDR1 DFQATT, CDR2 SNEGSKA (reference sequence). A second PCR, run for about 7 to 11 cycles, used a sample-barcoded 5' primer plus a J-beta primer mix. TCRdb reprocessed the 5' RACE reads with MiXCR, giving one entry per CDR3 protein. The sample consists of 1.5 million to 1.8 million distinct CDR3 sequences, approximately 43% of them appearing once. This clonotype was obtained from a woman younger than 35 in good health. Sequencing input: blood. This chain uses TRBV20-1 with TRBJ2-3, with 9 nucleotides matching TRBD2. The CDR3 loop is CSASTSGYTDTQYF. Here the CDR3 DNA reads TGCAGTGCTTCGACTAGCGGATACACAGATACGCAGTATTTT.